The rows below give T cell receptor beta chains drawn from one sample of a study of T cell responses to AZD1222 COVID-19 vaccine. Here immunoSEQ multiplex PCR was the method, and the copy in TCRdb shows in-frame clones only, minus some. The table has tens of thousands of clones, about nine tenths seen once. Sequences were derived from peripheral blood, sampled on day 0 of AZD1222 vaccination. Receptor source: an adult in good health. CDR3s include the opening cysteine and the closing phenylalanine or tryptophan. Each record gives: clone size, V gene, J gene, D gene, CDR3 DNA, CDR3 protein. D genes are given only for firm matches. Size tells how often a clone was seen (once, few, many) or the class of an expanded clone, and some rows leave it out.

clone_size: -
v_call: TRBV5-1
j_call: TRBJ1-1
d_call: -
cdr3_nt: TGCGCCAGCAGCTTGGAGCTGAACACTGAAGCTTTCTTT
cdr3_aa: CASSLELNTEAFF

clone_size: few
v_call: TRBV5-1
j_call: TRBJ2-3
d_call: TRBD2
cdr3_nt: TGCGCCAGCAGCGCCCGGGGGGGCCAAGTAGTGGATACGCAGTATTTT
cdr3_aa: CASSARGGQVVDTQYF

clone_size: -
v_call: TRBV30
j_call: TRBJ1-4
d_call: -
cdr3_nt: TGTGCCTGGAGCGCCGGGACGGAGGATGAAAAACTGTTTTTT
cdr3_aa: CAWSAGTEDEKLFF

clone_size: -
v_call: TRBV6-5
j_call: TRBJ1-1
d_call: -
cdr3_nt: TGTGCCAGCAGAACAGGCCCTCACACTGAAGCTTTCTTT
cdr3_aa: CASRTGPHTEAFF

clone_size: -
v_call: TRBV3-1/TRBV3-2
j_call: TRBJ1-1
d_call: -
cdr3_nt: TGTGCCAGCAGCCAAGTGCCTAACACTGAAGCTTTCTTT
cdr3_aa: CASSQVPNTEAFF

clone_size: -
v_call: TRBV27
j_call: TRBJ2-7
d_call: -
cdr3_nt: TGTGCCAGCAGCCTAATCAACAGGGCCTCCTACGAGCAGTACTTC
cdr3_aa: CASSLINRASYEQYF

clone_size: -
v_call: TRBV18
j_call: TRBJ1-5
d_call: -
cdr3_nt: TGTGCCAGCTCACCTCAGAGGGAACCTAGCAATCAGCCCCAGCATTTT
cdr3_aa: CASSPQREPSNQPQHF

clone_size: -
v_call: TRBV18
j_call: TRBJ1-3
d_call: -
cdr3_nt: TGTGCCAGCTCACCCGCGCGGACGGGGGGAAACACCATATATTTT
cdr3_aa: CASSPARTGGNTIYF

clone_size: -
v_call: TRBV5-1
j_call: TRBJ2-3
d_call: -
cdr3_nt: TGCGCCAGCAGCCCGGCGTTGGTCACAGATACGCAGTATTTT
cdr3_aa: CASSPALVTDTQYF

clone_size: -
v_call: TRBV29-1
j_call: TRBJ1-1
d_call: TRBD1
cdr3_nt: TGCAGCGTACAAACTACCGGGACAGTACTCATGAACACTGAAGCTTTCTTT
cdr3_aa: CSVQTTGTVLMNTEAFF

clone_size: -
v_call: TRBV2
j_call: TRBJ1-5
d_call: -
cdr3_nt: TGTGCCAGCAGTGATATGGTCTGGACAGAAAATCAGCCCCAGCATTTT
cdr3_aa: CASSDMVWTENQPQHF

clone_size: -
v_call: TRBV7-9
j_call: TRBJ2-1
d_call: TRBD2
cdr3_nt: TGTGCCAGCAGCACCCTCGGCGCGGGGGAGAGCTACAATGAGCAGTTCTTC
cdr3_aa: CASSTLGAGESYNEQFF

clone_size: -
v_call: TRBV9
j_call: TRBJ2-5
d_call: -
cdr3_nt: TGTGCCAGCAGCGTTCACAGCAACCAAGAGACCCAGTACTTC
cdr3_aa: CASSVHSNQETQYF

clone_size: -
v_call: TRBV7-9
j_call: TRBJ2-2
d_call: -
cdr3_nt: TGTGCCAGCAGCTTATCCACGGGACCGAACACCGGGGAGCTGTTTTTT
cdr3_aa: CASSLSTGPNTGELFF

clone_size: -
v_call: TRBV27
j_call: TRBJ1-1
d_call: -
cdr3_nt: TGTGCCAGCAGTGAAGCGGGGGACACTGAAGCTTTCTTT
cdr3_aa: CASSEAGDTEAFF

clone_size: -
v_call: TRBV3-1/TRBV3-2
j_call: TRBJ1-1
d_call: -
cdr3_nt: TGTGCCAGCAGCCAAGTCGGTTCGGATACTCTTAGGACTGAAGCTTTCTTT
cdr3_aa: CASSQVGSDTLRTEAFF

clone_size: -
v_call: TRBV10-3
j_call: TRBJ2-7
d_call: -
cdr3_nt: TGTGCCACCGCCTTTTCCTACGAGCAGTACTTC
cdr3_aa: CATAFSYEQYF

clone_size: -
v_call: TRBV7-9
j_call: TRBJ1-1
d_call: -
cdr3_nt: TGTGCCAGCAGCCAGGACAGCATGAACACTGAAGCTTTCTTT
cdr3_aa: CASSQDSMNTEAFF